Below are 14 T cell receptor beta chains sequenced from a single sample in a study of CD8 T cells in ankylosing spondylitis. Findings and limits, study-wide: The study identified a TCR beta motif of several highly homologous variants that appeared characteristic of ankylosing spondylitis blood.

Antigens of these TCRs are unknown. TCRdb reprocessed the 5' RACE reads via MiXCR and lists one record per CDR3 protein. The data hold roughly 440,000 distinct CDR3 sequences, with 17% observed a single time. Specimen: blood, either unsorted or a sorted T cell fraction (not recorded which). The receptors here all came from a male donor with ankylosing spondylitis.

In regard to this clonotype: A much larger clone is a single base away; this may be a read error. The CDR3: CSVEKGVMNEQFF. The CDR3 DNA reads TGCAGCGTTGAAAAGGGGGTTATGAATGAGCAGTTCTTC. The J gene is TRBJ2-1, the V gene TRBV29-1, with D possibly matching TRBD1 (6 bases). This CDR3 region has 13 residues. The V end lost 2 bases, the J end lost 7 bases, and 12 bases lay between the germline ends. Germline assignment: CDR1 SQVTM and CDR2 ANQGSEA.

This sequence joins TRBV15 and TRBJ2-3; D is possibly TRBD2 (7 bases). V was trimmed by 0 bases and J by 5 bases, leaving 18 bases between them. CDR3 length equals 17 residues. Germline V gene data show CDR1 as LNHNV and CDR2 as YYDKDF (reference sequence). CDR3 region: CATSRDASGGAGDTQYF. CDR3 in DNA: TGTGCCACCAGCAGAGATGCGTCTGGGGGGGCCGGAGATACGCAGTATTTT.

This clonotype has a count of ten or more. The chain is built from TRBV7-8 and TRBJ2-3; TRBD2 might be the D (6 bases). V dropped 3 bases and J dropped 3 bases, with 10 bases sitting between them. From germline, CDR1 is SGHVS and CDR2 FQNEAQ. The CDR3 consists of 14 residues. CDR3 protein: CASSFGGKTDTQYF. The DNA for the CDR3 is TGTGCCAGCAGCTTTGGGGGGAAGACAGATACGCAGTATTTT.

Only a few counts were recorded for this clonotype. The chain is built from TRBV4-2 and TRBJ2-7, with TRBD2 matching over 8 bases. The CDR3 extends over 15 amino acids. Germline lookup yields CDR1 LGHNA and CDR2 YNFKEQ. The J segment lost 2 bases and the V segment lost 2 bases, leaving 5 bases of the junction unmatched. CDR3 nucleotides: TGTGCCAGCAGCCAATTTACGGGAGGGCCCTACGAGCAGTACTTC. It encodes CASSQFTGGPYEQYF.

This clonotype was recorded a few times. The J gene is TRBJ2-3, the V gene TRBV3-1; D gene uncertain. CDR1 is LGHDT, CDR2 YNNKEL, per germline (reference sequence). The CDR3 extends over 14 amino acids. V was pared by 4 bases and J by 3 bases, with 11 bases between. The chain's CDR3 is CASSRGRTTDTQYF. The CDR3, as DNA: TGTGCCAGCAGCCGCGGCAGAACTACAGATACGCAGTATTTT.

The table lists this clonotype with a few counts. The genes are TRBV5-1 and TRBJ1-3; D not certain. The germline CDR1 and CDR2 sequences are SGHRS and YFSETQ. V was clipped by 0 bases and J by 0 bases, with 10 bases between them. The CDR3 sequence is 16 residues long. CDR3 loop: CASSLVGESSGNTIYF. Here the CDR3 DNA reads TGCGCCAGCAGCTTGGTTGGGGAGAGCTCTGGAAACACCATATATTTT.

This clonotype was observed at least ten times. The chain has TRBV7-8 and TRBJ2-5; 16 bases are shared with TRBD2. The germline V gene encodes CDR1 SGHVS and CDR2 FQNEAQ. This CDR3 is built from 18 residues. The J segment lost 4 bases and the V segment lost 5 bases, leaving 10 bases of the junction unmatched. The CDR3 DNA sequence: TGTGCCAGCAGCCGCGGGACTAGCGGGGGGGCCTTTGGAGAGACCCAGTACTTC. Protein product: CASSRGTSGGAFGETQYF. Full variable domain (remainder filled in from reference TRBV7-8 and TRBJ2-5): GAGVSQSPRYKVAKRGQDVALRCDPISGHVSLFWYQQALGQGPEFLTYFQNEAQLDKSGLPSDRFFAERPEGSVSTLKIQRTQQEDSAVYLCASSRGTSGGAFGETQYFGPGTRLLVL.

In its sample, this clonotype was seen once. CDR3 residues: CASSQTGQGYEQYF. Here the CDR3 DNA reads TGTGCCAGCAGCCAAACCGGACAGGGCTACGAGCAGTACTTC. This sequence joins TRBV3-1 and TRBJ2-7; 8 positions agree with TRBD1. Per germline, CDR1 LGHDT and CDR2 YNNKEL (reference sequence). V gave up 2 bases and J gave up 3 bases; unmatched junction bases: 3. The CDR3 is 14 residues long.

The chain is built from TRBV3-1 and TRBJ1-5; the match to TRBD1 covers 7 bases. This CDR3 region has 15 residues. Losses at the gene ends were 0 bases for V and 4 bases for J; bases not matched to a gene: 3. Per the germline V gene, CDR1 is LGHDT and CDR2 is YNNKEL (reference sequence). CDR3: CASSQDGQENQPQHF. CDR3 DNA sequence: TGTGCCAGCAGCCAAGATGGACAGGAAAATCAGCCCCAGCATTTT.

The chain combines TRBV6-2 or TRBV6-3 with TRBJ2-5; TRBD2 matches at 7 bases. Germline V gene data show CDR1 as MNHEY and CDR2 as SVGEGT. Trimming removed 8 bases from V and 5 bases from J; junction bases left unmatched: 8. The CDR3 spans 13 residues. The CDR3 reads CASEDSGAETQYF. DNA of the CDR3: TGTGCCAGCGAAGACAGCGGGGCGGAGACCCAGTACTTC.

This chain uses TRBV19 with TRBJ1-1, with TRBD1 as a possible D gene (5 bases). Looked up from germline, CDR1 is LNHDA and CDR2 is SQIVND (reference sequence). This CDR3 comprises 15 residues. V lost 6 bases, J lost 1 base, and 15 bases lay in between. The CDR3: CASRRPGPRNTEAFF. CDR3 coding DNA: TGTGCCAGTAGGCGTCCGGGACCCCGGAACACTGAAGCTTTCTTT.

The CDR3 region is CASSITGGPQETQYF. CDR3 nucleotides: TGCGCCAGCAGCATTACCGGGGGACCCCAAGAGACCCAGTACTTC. The V call is TRBV5-1, the J call TRBJ2-5; D may be TRBD2 (6 bases). The CDR3 runs 15 residues. Germline V gives CDR1 SGHRS, CDR2 YFSETQ. V lost 4 bases and J lost 1, with 14 bases in between.

V gene TRBV7-3 combines with J gene TRBJ2-7; the D gene is possibly TRBD2 (6 bases). This CDR3 has 15 residues. Trimming stripped 5 bases from V and 0 bases from J, with 14 bases between. The germline CDR1 and CDR2 sequences are SGHTA and FQGTGA. CDR3 sequence reads: CASSPPGLNSYEQYF. The CDR3 nucleotides read TGTGCCAGCAGCCCGCCGGGACTGAACTCCTACGAGCAGTACTTC.

This chain links TRBV5-1 with TRBJ1-1; perhaps TRBD1 as D (6 bases). This CDR3 is 13 amino acids long. Germline CDR1 SGHRS, CDR2 YFSETQ. Trimming took 4 bases from V and 4 from J, leaving 11 bases between them. The CDR3 protein is CASSVKTGTEAFF. The CDR3 nucleotides read TGCGCCAGCAGCGTAAAGACAGGCACTGAAGCTTTCTTT.